This TCR beta chain was recovered during a study of spatial heterogeneity in lung cancer. Across the study: TCR and UMI combinations that were unique each appeared, on average, more than ten times in raw reads.

This sample's time point: sample taken at primary tumor resection. The input material, whole RNA from tumor, nontumor lung or frozen PBMC, was sequenced unsorted. A unique molecular identifier was carried by every single TCR cDNA molecule. TCRdb redid the calling of the 5' RACE reads with MiXCR, one entry per CDR3 protein. This table has tens of thousands of distinct CDR3 sequences, around 21% appearing once. This CDR3 region has 13 residues. Germline CDR1 and CDR2: KGHSH and LQKENI. V was clipped by 3 bases and J by 4 bases, with 7 bases between them. This receptor was obtained from a male donor with early-stage non-small cell lung cancer. The rearrangement uses TRBV18 and TRBJ1-5, with D possibly being TRBD1 (6 bases). The input for sequencing was PBMCs, taken at surgery. CDR3 protein: CASSPDRNQPQHF. The DNA for the CDR3 is TGTGCCAGCTCACCGGACAGAAATCAGCCCCAGCATTTT.